Following are 15 T cell receptor beta chains from one sample sequenced in a study of blood T cell repertoires in COVID-19. Libraries were prepared by immunoSEQ multiplex PCR; TCRdb keeps only in-frame clonotypes and omits some of them. This table has hundreds of thousands of clones, around four fifths appearing once. The sample consisted of peripheral blood. The receptors shown here come from a woman aged 45 to 65 with active or convalescent COVID-19.

The rearrangement links TRBV5-1 to TRBJ2-7; 7 bases are a match to TRBD1. Germline V CDR1 and CDR2: SGHRS, YFSETQ. V was clipped by 1 base and J by 6 bases; unmatched bases: 10. The CDR3 has 15 amino acids. The CDR3 loop is CASSLSPQGQSEQYF. The CDR3, as DNA: TGCGCCAGCAGCTTGTCCCCACAGGGACAGAGCGAGCAGTACTTC.

The V gene is TRBV28, the J gene TRBJ1-1; D remains unclear. Germline CDR1 is MDHEN and CDR2 is SYDVKM. The CDR3 totals 14 residues. Trimming removed 3 bases from V and 4 bases from J, with 12 bases in between. CDR3 DNA: TGTGCCAGCAGTTTGGGCCTGGAGGGCACTGAAGCTTTCTTT. Translation: CASSLGLEGTEAFF.

This clone occurred many times. CDR3 loop: CASSPGGAGGNQPQHF. CDR3 in DNA: TGTGCCAGCAGCCCAGGAGGAGCAGGGGGCAATCAGCCCCAGCATTTT. The gene calls are TRBV4-2 and TRBJ1-5; a weak D match, TRBD1 (6 bases). The CDR3 runs to 16 residues. V was shortened by 4 bases and J by 2 bases, with 15 bases between the two germline ends. Germline assignment: CDR1 LGHNA and CDR2 YNFKEQ.

This chain connects TRBV2 to TRBJ2-7, with 7 bases aligning to TRBD2. Trimming cost V 7 bases and J 2 bases; bases outside gene matches: 5. Germline V gene lookup returns CDR1 SNHLY and CDR2 FYNNEI. The CDR3 loop spans 13 amino acids. The CDR3 DNA reads as TGTGCCAGCAAGCGGGACGGCACCTACGAGCAGTACTTC. It is translated as CASKRDGTYEQYF.

This clone appeared once. The CDR3 here is CASSPRLMGLDGYTF. For the CDR3, the DNA is TGCGCCAGCAGCCCGCGGTTAATGGGACTTGATGGCTACACCTTC. This chain joins TRBV5-1 and TRBJ1-2; a possible D gene is TRBD1 (5 bases). The V gene lost 4 bases and the J gene lost 6 bases, with 19 bases spanning the gap. The CDR3 is 15 amino acids. In germline, CDR1 is SGHRS, CDR2 YFSETQ.

The rearrangement joins TRBV14 to TRBJ2-3; 11 bases map to TRBD2. This CDR3 contains 17 residues. V gave up 3 bases and J gave up 4 bases; unmatched junction bases: 9. CDR1 SGHDN and CDR2 FVKESK come from the germline V gene. The DNA of the CDR3 is TGTGCCAGCAGCCAGGACGCTAGCGGGAGGCCCGCAGATACGCAGTATTTT. This encodes CASSQDASGRPADTQYF.

The chain has TRBV9 and TRBJ2-3; D ambiguous. CDR1 and CDR2 (germline): SGDLS, YYNGEE. The CDR3 sequence is 14 residues long. Trimming took 0 bases from V and 2 from J, leaving 7 bases between them. CDR3 in amino acids: CASSVDVLTDTQYF. As DNA, the CDR3 is TGTGCCAGCAGCGTAGATGTCCTCACAGATACGCAGTATTTT.

The chain employs TRBV10-3 and TRBJ1-4, with D possibly being TRBD1 (6 bases). V gave up 6 bases and J gave up 0 bases, with 14 bases separating them. CDR1 ENHRY and CDR2 SYGVKD come from the germline V gene. The CDR3 runs to 16 residues. For the CDR3, the DNA is TGTGCCATCAGGCGGACAGCCGGGTCAACTAATGAAAAACTGTTTTTT. Translated: CAIRRTAGSTNEKLFF.

The chain joins TRBV14 to TRBJ2-3, with D perhaps TRBD1 (6 bases). Deletions cut 3 bases from V and 2 bases from J, with 18 bases between. The CDR3 runs to 17 residues. The germline V gene encodes CDR1 SGHDN and CDR2 FVKESK. The CDR3 loop is CASSQRGRLSYTDTQYF. In DNA, the CDR3 is TGTGCCAGCAGCCAGAGGGGGAGATTGTCCTACACAGATACGCAGTATTTT.

The V gene is TRBV19, the J gene TRBJ2-3; 9 bases agree with TRBD1. The germline gives CDR1 LNHDA, CDR2 SQIVND (reference sequence). The CDR3 consists of 13 residues. J gave up 6 bases and V 6 bases, and 4 bases lay outside the gene matches. The CDR3 nucleotides are TGTGCCAGTAGCAGACAGGGGGTGGATACGCAGTATTTT. This encodes CASSRQGVDTQYF.

The rearrangement joins TRBV10-3 to TRBJ2-1, with 7 bases that match TRBD2. CDR1 is ENHRY, CDR2 SYGVKD, per germline. The CDR3 contains 13 residues. CDR3 sequence (DNA): TGTGCTGCGCGGGAGCCTTCCTACAATGAGCAGTTCTTC. It yields the protein CAAREPSYNEQFF.

This chain joins TRBV25-1 and TRBJ2-3; 11 nucleotides line up with TRBD2. The germline gives CDR1 MGHDK, CDR2 SYGVNS. The CDR3 has 17 amino acids. The V segment lost 1 base and the J segment 2 bases; nucleotides outside the gene matches: 5. CDR3 bases: TGTGCCAGCAGTGAATGGGGGGGACTAGCGGACACAGATACGCAGTATTTT. It yields the protein CASSEWGGLADTDTQYF.

The V call is TRBV3-1 (or the pseudogene TRBV3-2), the J call TRBJ1-5; tentatively, D is TRBD1 (5 bases). Germline V gene sequence: CDR1 LGHDT, CDR2 YNNKEL (reference sequence). The CDR3 totals 16 residues. Trimming took 4 bases from V and 6 from J, leaving 19 bases between them. The CDR3 region is CASSPSLGGGSQPQHF. CDR3 sequence (DNA): TGTGCCAGCAGCCCCAGTTTAGGCGGGGGGAGTCAGCCCCAGCATTTT.

This clone was detected a few times. J is TRBJ2-1 and V is TRBV27; 7 positions agree with TRBD2. The V gene end was trimmed by 0 bases and the J gene end by 4 bases; junction bases not matched to a gene: 6. Per germline, CDR1 MNHEY and CDR2 SMNVEV (reference sequence). The CDR3 consists of 16 residues. The CDR3: CASSLSGGSRYNEQFF. The CDR3 DNA is TGTGCCAGCAGTTTATCGGGCGGGAGTAGGTACAATGAGCAGTTCTTC.

The chain links TRBV7-9 to TRBJ2-1; D is possibly TRBD2 (6 bases). The V end was cut by 1 base, the J end by 12 bases, with 10 bases between. This CDR3 contains 12 residues. CDR1 and CDR2 (germline): SEHNR, FQNEAQ (reference sequence). The CDR3 loop reads CASSLVREVQFF. CDR3 DNA sequence: TGTGCCAGCAGCTTAGTGAGGGAGGTGCAGTTCTTC.